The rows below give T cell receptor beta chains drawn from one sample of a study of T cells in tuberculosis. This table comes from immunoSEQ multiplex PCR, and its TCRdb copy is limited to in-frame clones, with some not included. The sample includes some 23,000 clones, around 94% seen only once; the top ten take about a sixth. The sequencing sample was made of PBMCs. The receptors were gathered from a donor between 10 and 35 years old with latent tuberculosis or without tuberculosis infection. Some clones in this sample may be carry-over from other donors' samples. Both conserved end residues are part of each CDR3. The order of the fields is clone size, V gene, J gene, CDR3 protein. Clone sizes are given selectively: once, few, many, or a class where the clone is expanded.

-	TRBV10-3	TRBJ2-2	CAIPGQGGTGELFF
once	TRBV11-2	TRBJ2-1	CASSTSSDPYNEQFF
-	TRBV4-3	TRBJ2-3	CASSQSYSVADTQYF
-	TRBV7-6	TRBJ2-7	CASSFSQEVLAREQYF
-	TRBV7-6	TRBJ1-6	CASSLGQGGLGSYNSPLHF
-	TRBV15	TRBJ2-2	CATSTYSQGTGELFF
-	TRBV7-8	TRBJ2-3	CASSLRSGAMDTQYF
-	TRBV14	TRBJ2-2	CASSQDMTGSMAGRWLFF
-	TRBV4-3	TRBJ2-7	CASSQDLGGDEQYF
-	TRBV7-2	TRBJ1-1	CASSLQGATEAFF
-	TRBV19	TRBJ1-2	CASSIGAVNYGYTF
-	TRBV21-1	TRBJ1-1	CASIPGGTEAFF
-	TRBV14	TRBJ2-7	CASSRPDRTYEQYF
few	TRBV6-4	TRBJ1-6	CASRTGQGENSPLHF
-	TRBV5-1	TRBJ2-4	CASSGQGNIQYF